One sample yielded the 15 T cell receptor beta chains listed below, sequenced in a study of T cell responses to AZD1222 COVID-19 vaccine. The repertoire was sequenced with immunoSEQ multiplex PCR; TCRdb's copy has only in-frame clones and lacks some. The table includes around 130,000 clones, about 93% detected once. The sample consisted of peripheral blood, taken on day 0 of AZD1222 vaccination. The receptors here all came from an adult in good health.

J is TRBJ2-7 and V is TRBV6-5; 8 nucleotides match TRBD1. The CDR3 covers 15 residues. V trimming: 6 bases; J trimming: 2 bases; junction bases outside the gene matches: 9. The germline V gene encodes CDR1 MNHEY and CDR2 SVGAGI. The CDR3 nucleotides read TGTGCCAGCAGAACTAGCTTGGGACAGGCCTACGAGCAGTACTTC. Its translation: CASRTSLGQAYEQYF.

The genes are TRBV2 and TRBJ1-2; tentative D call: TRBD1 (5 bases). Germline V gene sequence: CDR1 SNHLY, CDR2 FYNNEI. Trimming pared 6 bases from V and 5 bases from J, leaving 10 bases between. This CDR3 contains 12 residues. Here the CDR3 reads CASRQDLYGYTF. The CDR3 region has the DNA TGTGCCAGCAGACAGGATTTGTATGGCTACACCTTC.

The CDR3 sequence is CAWRRLTQGTGELFF. The DNA of the CDR3 is TGTGCCTGGAGACGATTGACGCAGGGAACCGGGGAGCTGTTTTTT. V is TRBV30 and J is TRBJ2-2, with a possible D match to TRBD1 (5 bases). Between the trimmed V and J ends, which lost 3 bases and 5 bases, there was a span of 16 bases. CDR3 length: 15 residues. Germline assignment: CDR1 GTSNPN and CDR2 SVGIG (reference sequence).

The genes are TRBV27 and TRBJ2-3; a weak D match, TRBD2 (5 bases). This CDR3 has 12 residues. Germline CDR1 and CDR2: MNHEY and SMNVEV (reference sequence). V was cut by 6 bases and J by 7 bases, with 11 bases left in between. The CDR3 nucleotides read TGTGCCAGCAGCCCTACTAGTTATACGCAGTATTTT. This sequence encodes CASSPTSYTQYF.

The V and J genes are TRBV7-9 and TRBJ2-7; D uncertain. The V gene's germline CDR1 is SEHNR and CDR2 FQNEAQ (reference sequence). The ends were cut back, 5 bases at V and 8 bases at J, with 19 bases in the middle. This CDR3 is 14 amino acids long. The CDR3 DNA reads TGTGCCAGCAGCCCCGGGCCAGCTCGTACGAAGCAGTACTTC. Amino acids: CASSPGPARTKQYF.

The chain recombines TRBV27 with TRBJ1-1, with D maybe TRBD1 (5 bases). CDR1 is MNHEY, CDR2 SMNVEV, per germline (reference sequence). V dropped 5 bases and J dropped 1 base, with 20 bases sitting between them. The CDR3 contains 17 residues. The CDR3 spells CASSPRQGAGPNTEAFF. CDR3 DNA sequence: TGTGCCAGCAGTCCCCGACAAGGGGCCGGGCCGAACACTGAAGCTTTCTTT.

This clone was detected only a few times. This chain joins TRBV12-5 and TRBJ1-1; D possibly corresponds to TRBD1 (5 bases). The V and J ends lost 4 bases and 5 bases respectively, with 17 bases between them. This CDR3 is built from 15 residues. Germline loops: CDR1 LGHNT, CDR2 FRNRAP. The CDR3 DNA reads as TGTGCTAGTGGTTCGACCCGCGGGGGTGGAACTGAAGCTTTCTTT. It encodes CASGSTRGGGTEAFF.

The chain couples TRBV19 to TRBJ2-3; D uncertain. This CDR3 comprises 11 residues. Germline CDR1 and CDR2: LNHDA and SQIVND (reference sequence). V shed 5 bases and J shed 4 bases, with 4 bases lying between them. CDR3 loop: CASSLSDTQYF. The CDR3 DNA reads TGTGCCAGTAGTCTTTCAGATACGCAGTATTTT. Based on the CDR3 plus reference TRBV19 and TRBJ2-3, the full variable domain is DGGITQSPKYLFRKEGQNVTLSCEQNLNHDAMYWYRQDPGQGLRLIYYSQIVNDFQKGDIAEGYSVSREKKESFPLTVTSAQKNPTAFYLCASSLSDTQYFGPGTRLTVL.

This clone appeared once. The CDR3 protein is CASSPPGSADTQYF. CDR3 nucleotides: TGTGCCAGCAGCCCCCCCGGCAGCGCAGATACGCAGTATTTT. The chain uses TRBV11-1 and TRBJ2-3; D is unresolved. Germline-derived CDR1 and CDR2 are SGHAT and FQDESV (reference sequence). The CDR3 is 14 amino acids. The V and J ends lost 5 bases and 4 bases respectively, with 13 bases between them.

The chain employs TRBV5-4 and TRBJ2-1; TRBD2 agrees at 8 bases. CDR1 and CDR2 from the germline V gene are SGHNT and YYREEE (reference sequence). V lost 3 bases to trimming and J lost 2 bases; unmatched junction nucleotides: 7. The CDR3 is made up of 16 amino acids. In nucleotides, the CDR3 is TGTGCCAGCAGCTCCCCCCGGGGGGGCCCCTACAATGAGCAGTTCTTC. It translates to CASSSPRGGPYNEQFF.

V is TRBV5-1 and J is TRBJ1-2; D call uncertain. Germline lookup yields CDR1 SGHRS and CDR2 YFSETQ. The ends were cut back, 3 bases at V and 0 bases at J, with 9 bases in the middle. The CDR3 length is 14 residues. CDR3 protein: CASSWTTSNYGYTF. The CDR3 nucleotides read TGCGCCAGCAGCTGGACGACGTCTAACTATGGCTACACCTTC.

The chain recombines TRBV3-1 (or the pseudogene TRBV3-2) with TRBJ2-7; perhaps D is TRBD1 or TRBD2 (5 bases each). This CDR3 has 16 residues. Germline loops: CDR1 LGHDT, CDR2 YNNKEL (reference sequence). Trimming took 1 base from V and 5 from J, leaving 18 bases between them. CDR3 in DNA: TGTGCCAGCAGCCAAGCGGGAACAGGTTTGGCAGACGAGCAGTACTTC. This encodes CASSQAGTGLADEQYF.

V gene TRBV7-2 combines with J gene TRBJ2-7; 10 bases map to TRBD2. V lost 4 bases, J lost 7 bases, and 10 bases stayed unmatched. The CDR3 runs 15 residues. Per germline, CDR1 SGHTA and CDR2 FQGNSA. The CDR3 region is CASSYSSGSGWEQYF. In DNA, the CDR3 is TGTGCCAGCAGCTACTCTAGCGGGAGCGGGTGGGAGCAGTACTTC.

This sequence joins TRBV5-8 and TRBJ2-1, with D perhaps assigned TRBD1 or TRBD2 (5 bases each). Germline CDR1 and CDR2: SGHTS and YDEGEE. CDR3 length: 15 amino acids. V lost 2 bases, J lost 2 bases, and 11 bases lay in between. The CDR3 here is CASSFKGSPYNEQFF. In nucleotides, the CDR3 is TGTGCCAGCAGCTTTAAGGGGAGTCCCTACAATGAGCAGTTCTTC.

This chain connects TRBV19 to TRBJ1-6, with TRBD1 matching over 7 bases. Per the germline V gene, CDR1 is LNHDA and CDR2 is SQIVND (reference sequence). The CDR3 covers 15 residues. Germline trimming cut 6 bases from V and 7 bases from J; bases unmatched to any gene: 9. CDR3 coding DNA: TGTGCCAGTAGCTTCGGGGACAGATCAAATTCACCCCTCCACTTT. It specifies CASSFGDRSNSPLHF.